These T cell receptor beta chains were read from a single sample in a study of early T cells in non-severe SARS-CoV-2 infection. TCRdb reprocessed the 5' RACE reads with MiXCR, giving one entry per CDR3 protein. The table has tens of thousands of distinct CDR3 sequences, roughly 9.9% seen once. Sequencing was carried out using whole blood. The receptors were gathered from an adult who was a healthcare worker with PCR-confirmed SARS-CoV-2 infection or an uninfected control (not recorded which). CDR3s include the opening cysteine and the closing phenylalanine or tryptophan. Each record gives: clone size, J gene, V gene, D gene, CDR3 protein, CDR3 DNA. A D gene is named only where the DNA matches it firmly. Clone size is shown for a subset of rows, as once, few, many or a class of expanded clone.

abundance: once
j_gene: TRBJ1-1
v_gene: TRBV10-3
d_gene: .
CDR3aa: CATQALENTEAFF
CDR3nt: TGTGCCACCCAGGCCCTAGAGAACACTGAAGCTTTCTTT

abundance: many
j_gene: TRBJ2-5
v_gene: TRBV20-1
d_gene: TRBD2
CDR3aa: CSAPRLAGDQETQYF
CDR3nt: TGCAGTGCTCCGCGACTAGCGGGGGATCAAGAGACCCAGTACTTC

abundance: few
j_gene: TRBJ2-4
v_gene: TRBV2
d_gene: .
CDR3aa: CASSEDFWDTRKNIQYF
CDR3nt: TGTGCCAGCAGTGAAGACTTTTGGGACACCCGAAAAAACATTCAGTACTTC

abundance: many
j_gene: TRBJ2-3
v_gene: TRBV6-1
d_gene: TRBD2
CDR3aa: CASSGAGGKQDTQYF
CDR3nt: TGTGCCAGCAGTGGAGCGGGGGGGAAGCAAGATACGCAGTATTTT

abundance: many
j_gene: TRBJ2-1
v_gene: TRBV7-8
d_gene: .
CDR3aa: CASTARGSSYNEQFF
CDR3nt: TGTGCCAGCACCGCACGGGGAAGCTCCTACAATGAGCAGTTCTTC

abundance: few
j_gene: TRBJ2-7
v_gene: TRBV7-3
d_gene: TRBD1
CDR3aa: CASSPGTGGEQYF
CDR3nt: TGTGCCAGCAGCCCCGGGACAGGGGGCGAGCAGTACTTC

abundance: few
j_gene: TRBJ1-6
v_gene: TRBV6-1
d_gene: .
CDR3aa: CASSEQVPGLGSPLHF
CDR3nt: TGTGCCAGCAGTGAACAGGTCCCAGGGTTGGGGTCACCCCTCCACTTT

abundance: many
j_gene: TRBJ2-2
v_gene: TRBV5-1
d_gene: .
CDR3aa: CASSFEPATGELFF
CDR3nt: TGCGCCAGCAGCTTTGAGCCAGCAACCGGGGAGCTGTTTTTT

abundance: .
j_gene: TRBJ1-1
v_gene: TRBV20-1
d_gene: TRBD1
CDR3aa: CSVAPTGAEAFF
CDR3nt: TGCAGTGTTGCCCCAACAGGGGCTGAAGCTTTCTTT

abundance: many
j_gene: TRBJ2-7
v_gene: TRBV7-8
d_gene: TRBD2
CDR3aa: CASSLAGGLAGTYEQYF
CDR3nt: TGTGCCAGCAGCTTAGCGGGAGGACTAGCGGGGACTTACGAGCAGTACTTC

abundance: many
j_gene: TRBJ2-1
v_gene: TRBV5-1
d_gene: TRBD2
CDR3aa: CASSLGRGNSYNEQFF
CDR3nt: TGCGCCAGCAGCTTGGGGCGGGGGAACTCCTACAATGAGCAGTTCTTC

abundance: many
j_gene: TRBJ1-5
v_gene: TRBV28
d_gene: TRBD1
CDR3aa: CASSETGTGGRFQPQHF
CDR3nt: TGTGCCAGCAGTGAAACCGGGACAGGGGGCAGGTTTCAGCCCCAGCATTTT

abundance: .
j_gene: TRBJ2-7
v_gene: TRBV5-1
d_gene: .
CDR3aa: CASSLARASYEQYF
CDR3nt: TGCGCCAGCAGCTTGGCGAGGGCCTCCTACGAGCAGTACTTC